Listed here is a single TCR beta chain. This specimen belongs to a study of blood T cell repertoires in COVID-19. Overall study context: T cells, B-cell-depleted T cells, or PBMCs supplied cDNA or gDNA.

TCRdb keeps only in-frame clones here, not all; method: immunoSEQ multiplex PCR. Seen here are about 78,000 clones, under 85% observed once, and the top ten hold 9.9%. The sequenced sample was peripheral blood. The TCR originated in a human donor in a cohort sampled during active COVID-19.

CDR3 loop: CASSEIARGETQYF. The CDR3 nucleotides read TGTGCCAGCAGTGAAATCGCCAGGGGAGAGACCCAGTACTTC. The chain combines TRBV2 with TRBJ2-5, with D perhaps matching TRBD1 (6 bases). There are 14 residues in the CDR3. Trimming took off 2 bases at V and 4 bases at J, with 11 bases between the two ends. CDR1 and CDR2 (germline): SNHLY, FYNNEI.